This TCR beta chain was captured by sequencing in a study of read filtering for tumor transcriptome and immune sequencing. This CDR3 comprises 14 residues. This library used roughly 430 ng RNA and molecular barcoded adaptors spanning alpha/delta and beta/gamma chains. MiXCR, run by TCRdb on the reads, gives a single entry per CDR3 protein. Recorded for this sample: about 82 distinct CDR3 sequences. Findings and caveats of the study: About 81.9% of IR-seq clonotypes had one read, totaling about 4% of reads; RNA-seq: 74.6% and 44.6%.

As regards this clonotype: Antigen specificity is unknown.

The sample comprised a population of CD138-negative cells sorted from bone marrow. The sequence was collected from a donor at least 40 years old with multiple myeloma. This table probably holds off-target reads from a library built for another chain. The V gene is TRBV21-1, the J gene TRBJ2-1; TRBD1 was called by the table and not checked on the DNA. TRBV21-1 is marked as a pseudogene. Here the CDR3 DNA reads TGTGCCACCCCGCCCCGGATGACACGCGATGAGCAGTTCTTC. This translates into CATPPRMTRDEQFF.